One sample yielded the 14 T cell receptor beta chains listed below, sequenced in a study of Graves' ophthalmopathy and Graves' hyperthyroidism. Beta-chain TCR CDR3 regions were amplified from RNA transcripts. An opening RT-PCR round employed HTBI primers and preceded a second-round multiplex PCR. TCRdb used MiXCR to reprocess the multiplex PCR reads, holding one entry per CDR3 protein. Altogether over a million distinct CDR3 sequences are present, about two fifths being singletons, with the ten largest covering 11%. The sample consisted of peripheral blood or thyroid tissue (not recorded which). These receptors all come from an adult man with Graves' hyperthyroidism.

In the case of this clonotype: One end of the junction is discordant with germline, which a read error may explain. The genes are TRBV7-9 and TRBJ1-1, with unresolved D. This CDR3 is 13 amino acids long. Germline V CDR1 and CDR2: SEHNR, FQNEAQ (reference sequence). The DNA of the CDR3 is TGTGTCAGCAGCCACGTCGTCGACACTGAAGCTTTCTTT. Translated: CVSSHVVDTEAFF.

This clonotype was recorded at least ten times. The V gene is TRBV29-1, the J gene TRBJ1-2; 9 nucleotides match TRBD1. The germline gives CDR1 SQVTM, CDR2 ANQGSEA. The CDR3 is made up of 13 amino acids. The J segment lost 4 bases and the V segment lost 7 bases, leaving 7 bases of the junction unmatched. CDR3: CSASPGQGYGYTF. The DNA of the CDR3 is TGCAGCGCCTCTCCGGGACAGGGCTATGGCTACACCTTC.

The CDR3 is CSVSEGSSNSPLHF. CDR3 sequence (DNA): TGCAGCGTTTCAGAAGGGTCTAGTAATTCACCCCTCCACTTT. V is TRBV29-1 and J is TRBJ1-6; D is undetermined. V lost 5 bases and J lost 6, with 14 bases in between. CDR3 size: 14 residues. Germline CDR1 is SQVTM and CDR2 is ANQGSEA.

This sequence joins TRBV6-5 and TRBJ1-6, with D maybe TRBD1 (5 bases). The ends were cut back, 5 bases at V and 0 bases at J, with 20 bases in the middle. CDR1 is MNHEY, CDR2 SVGAGI, per germline. The CDR3 loop spans 19 amino acids. The CDR3 DNA is TGTGCCAGCAGTGATCACCGGGGCAGGGAGAGCTCCTATAATTCACCCCTCCACTTT. It specifies CASSDHRGRESSYNSPLHF.

The V and J genes are TRBV6-5 and TRBJ2-7, with D perhaps matching TRBD1 (6 bases). Germline loops: CDR1 MNHEY, CDR2 SVGAGI. V was clipped by 6 bases and J by 4 bases, with 16 bases between them. This CDR3 region has 14 residues. The CDR3 region has the DNA TGTGCCAGCAGACCCCCGGGACACGGGTACGAGCAGTACTTC. As protein: CASRPPGHGYEQYF.

At least ten counts were recorded for this clonotype. The DNA of the CDR3 is TGTGCCAGCAGCTCCCGACTAGATCTGCTCTACGAGCAGTACTTC. Its translation is CASSSRLDLLYEQYF. The chain joins TRBV7-8 to TRBJ2-7; possible D gene TRBD2, 6 bases. V gave up 4 bases and J gave up 3 bases, with 16 bases separating them. CDR1 is SGHVS, CDR2 FQNEAQ, per germline. The CDR3 has 15 amino acids.

This clonotype has a handful of counts. The rearrangement links TRBV5-1 to TRBJ2-7; 8 bases agree with TRBD1. The ends lost 1 base at V and 3 bases at J; junction bases unmatched: 6. The germline V gene has CDR1 SGHRS and CDR2 YFSETQ. The CDR3 length is 15 residues. CDR3 protein: CASSLQGARFYEQYF. The CDR3 region has the DNA TGCGCCAGCAGCTTGCAGGGGGCAAGGTTCTACGAGCAGTACTTC.

A word on this clonotype: Since a much larger clone is just one base distant, this may be a read error. V gene TRBV5-6 combines with J gene TRBJ2-5; D is unresolved. Germline V gene lookup returns CDR1 SGHDT and CDR2 YYEEEE. This CDR3 contains 11 residues. CDR3 DNA sequence: TGTGCCAGCAGCTTGGCGATGACCCGGTACTTC. Translating it yields CASSLAMTRYF.

CDR3 DNA sequence: TGTGCCATTCGGGGACAGGTTTCCTACGAGCAGTACTTC. This codes for CAIRGQVSYEQYF. J is TRBJ2-7 and V is TRBV10-3; 8 bases are shared with TRBD1. The CDR3 runs 13 residues. From germline, CDR1 is ENHRY and CDR2 SYGVKD. The V gene end was trimmed by 9 bases and the J gene end by 1 base; junction bases not matched to a gene: 5.

This clonotype was counted at least ten times. The chain has TRBV7-8 and TRBJ2-7, with D perhaps TRBD1 or TRBD2 (6 bases each). CDR3 length: 16 residues. Per germline, CDR1 SGHVS and CDR2 FQNEAQ. V was cut by 7 bases and J by 2 bases, with 21 bases left in between. CDR3 residues: CASTPKGGLGAYEQYF. The CDR3 bases are TGTGCCAGCACCCCTAAGGGGGGCCTTGGGGCCTACGAGCAGTACTTC.

This clonotype was seen a handful of times. J is TRBJ2-6 and V is TRBV7-3; D unclear. The CDR3 runs 16 residues. Germline V CDR1 and CDR2: SGHTA, FQGTGA. V dropped 1 base and J dropped 0 bases, with 7 bases sitting between them. The CDR3 region has the DNA TGTGCCAGCAGCTTAAATCGGAACTCTGGGGCCAACGTCCTGACTTTC. It specifies CASSLNRNSGANVLTF.

This clonotype has at least ten counts. CDR3 DNA: TGCAGTGCGGAAACAGGGGGTTGGGGCTACACCTTC. Protein sequence: CSAETGGWGYTF. The rearrangement links TRBV20-1 to TRBJ1-2, with 8 bases that match TRBD1. In germline, CDR1 is DFQATT, CDR2 SNEGSKA (reference sequence). Trimming took 6 bases from V and 8 from J; bases not matched to a gene: 8. The CDR3 length is 12 residues.

With respect to this clonotype: One base away lies a much larger clone, so this may be a sequencing read error. V usage is TRBV20-1 and J usage is TRBJ2-7, with a possible D match to TRBD1 (6 bases). The germline gives CDR1 DFQATT, CDR2 SNEGSKA (reference sequence). The CDR3 covers 11 residues. The chain's CDR3 is CSVREVGGQYF. The CDR3 DNA sequence: TGCAGTGTTAGAGAAGTAGGGGGGCAGTACTTC.

This clonotype appeared a few times. The chain is built from TRBV12-3 or TRBV12-4 and TRBJ1-2; no reliable D call. The V and J ends lost 7 bases and 8 bases respectively, with 14 bases between them. The CDR3 sequence is 12 residues long. The CDR3 reads CASTEEKGGYTF. The CDR3 bases are TGTGCCAGCACAGAGGAGAAAGGCGGCTACACCTTC.